This record looks at one T cell receptor beta chain sequence and its context. The repertoire was sequenced with immunoSEQ multiplex PCR; TCRdb's copy has only in-frame clones and lacks some. Of about 120,000 clones in the sample, roughly 92% are singletons; the top ten hold about 2.8%. The sample is drawn from a study of control samples from healthy donors and cancer patients. The CDR3 covers 17 residues. In germline, CDR1 is SGHTA, CDR2 FQGNSA. Trimming shortened V by 1 base and J by 3 bases, and 18 bases separated the two germline ends. The sequenced material came from blood. The clonotype originates from a young man in good health. The chain recombines TRBV7-2 with TRBJ1-1; D is uncertain. Here the CDR3 DNA reads TGTGCCAGCAGCTTAGGCTTCCTTCGGTCAGAAGACACTGAAGCTTTCTTT. The encoded protein is CASSLGFLRSEDTEAFF.